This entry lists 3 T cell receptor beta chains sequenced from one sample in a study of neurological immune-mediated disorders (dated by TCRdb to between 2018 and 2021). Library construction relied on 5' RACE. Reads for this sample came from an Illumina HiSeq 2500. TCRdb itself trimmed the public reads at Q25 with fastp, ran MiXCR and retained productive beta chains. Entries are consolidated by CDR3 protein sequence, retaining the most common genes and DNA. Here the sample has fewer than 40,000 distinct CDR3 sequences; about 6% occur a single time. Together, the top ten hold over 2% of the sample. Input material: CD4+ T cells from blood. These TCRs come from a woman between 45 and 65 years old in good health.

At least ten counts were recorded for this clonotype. CDR3 DNA: TGTGCCAGTAGTCCGGGACTCCGGGGGCGCGAGCAGTACTTC. This encodes CASSPGLRGREQYF. V is TRBV19 and J is TRBJ2-7; perhaps D is TRBD1 or TRBD2 (6 bases each). Germline CDR1 is LNHDA and CDR2 is SQIVND (reference sequence). The CDR3 runs 14 residues. Trimming removed 5 bases from V and 6 bases from J, with 17 bases in between.

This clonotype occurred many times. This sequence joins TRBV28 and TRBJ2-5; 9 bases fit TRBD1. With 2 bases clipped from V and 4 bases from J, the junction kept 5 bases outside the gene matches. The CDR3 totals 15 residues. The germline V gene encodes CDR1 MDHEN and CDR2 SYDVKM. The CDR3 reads CASSLGTGITETQYF. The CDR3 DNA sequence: TGTGCCAGCAGTTTAGGGACAGGGATTACAGAGACCCAGTACTTC.

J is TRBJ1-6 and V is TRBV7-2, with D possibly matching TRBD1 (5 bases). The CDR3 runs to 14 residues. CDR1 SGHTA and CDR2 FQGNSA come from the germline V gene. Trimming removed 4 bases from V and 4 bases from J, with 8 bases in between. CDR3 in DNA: TGTGCCAGCAGCTCCTCAGGGTATAATTCACCCCTCCACTTT. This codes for CASSSSGYNSPLHF.